This T cell receptor (beta chain) emerged from a study of beta chain features in type 1 diabetes. Findings of the study overall: All four CD4+ subsets of Type 1 diabetes patients contained TCRB CDR3s that were moderately but significantly shorter. Fewer junction insertions and more nucleotide deletions appeared in type 1 diabetes patients. Naive, central memory and Treg TCRB repertoires seemed to resemble each other more closely in patients than they did in healthy donors.

The entirety of the isolated RNA underwent reverse transcription, so expressed TCRB transcripts were sequenced. Produced via immunoSEQ multiplex PCR; TCRdb's table is partial and in-frame only. Among hundreds of thousands of clones listed, roughly 12% were seen once. Regarding this clone: Its antigen is undetermined.

V lost 2 bases to trimming and J lost 4 bases, with 9 bases between them. The CDR3 length is 13 residues. CDR1 MGHDK and CDR2 SYGVNS come from the germline V gene. Sequencing was performed on naive CD4+ T cells from blood. The receptor was isolated from a young man in good health. The chain combines TRBV25-1 with TRBJ2-7; possibly TRBD2 for D (6 bases). The CDR3 DNA reads as TGTGCCAGCAGTGAACGTGGGGGGTACGAGCAGTACTTC. Translating gives CASSERGGYEQYF.